The 16 T cell receptor beta chains in this list originate from one sample, sequenced in a study of blood T cell repertoires in COVID-19. Assay used: immunoSEQ multiplex PCR; TCRdb lists only in-frame clones, some missing. The sample holds 140,000 to 150,000 clones; approximately 84% are singletons and the top ten take about 3.4%. Material: PBMCs or T cells enriched from blood (not recorded which). The receptors originated from a woman aged 45-65 years with acute COVID-19.

This clone was seen a single time. This rearrangement joins TRBV2 to TRBJ2-7; D remains ambiguous. The V end lost 7 bases, the J end lost 7 bases, and 11 bases lay between the germline ends. Germline V lookup: CDR1 SNHLY, CDR2 FYNNEI. The CDR3 has 11 amino acids. The CDR3 loop is CASTPNSEQYF. In DNA, the CDR3 is TGTGCCAGCACGCCCAACTCGGAGCAGTACTTC.

The chain combines TRBV11-1 with TRBJ2-3; tentatively, D is TRBD1 (5 bases). V gave up 5 bases and J gave up 4 bases, with 10 bases separating them. Germline lookup yields CDR1 SGHAT and CDR2 FQDESV (reference sequence). CDR3 length equals 13 residues. DNA of the CDR3: TGTGCCAGCAGCGTCTCCAGGGCAGATACGCAGTATTTT. It encodes CASSVSRADTQYF.

This clone was counted a few times. V is TRBV2 and J is TRBJ1-1; no definite D call. The CDR3 consists of 15 residues. The germline V gene has CDR1 SNHLY and CDR2 FYNNEI. V was trimmed by 6 bases and J by 2 bases, leaving 16 bases between them. The CDR3 reads CASSPQITVNTEAFF. The CDR3 DNA sequence: TGTGCCAGCAGCCCACAGATAACAGTAAACACTGAAGCTTTCTTT.

The chain employs TRBV29-1 and TRBJ1-6; 10 positions match TRBD1. The germline gives CDR1 SQVTM, CDR2 ANQGSEA. The CDR3 sequence is 13 residues long. The V gene end was trimmed by 4 bases and the J gene end by 6 bases; junction bases not matched to a gene: 0. Here the CDR3 reads CSVGDRGNSPLHF. CDR3 nucleotides: TGCAGCGTTGGGGACAGGGGTAATTCACCCCTCCACTTT. The whole variable domain, remainder taken from reference TRBV29-1 and TRBJ1-6, is SAVISQKPSRDICQRGTSLTIQCQVDSQVTMMFWYRQQPGQSLTLIATANQGSEATYESGFVIDKFPISRPNLTFSTLTVSNMSPEDSSIYLCSVGDRGNSPLHFGNGTRLTVT.

The chain uses TRBV5-4 and TRBJ1-3; 9 bases align to TRBD1. From germline, CDR1 is SGHNT and CDR2 YYREEE (reference sequence). With V trimmed by 6 bases and J by 1 base, 2 bases remained unmatched. The CDR3 has 14 residues. The CDR3 DNA is TGTGCCAGCATCGACAGGGGGTCTGGAAACACCATATATTTT. It encodes CASIDRGSGNTIYF.

The chain couples TRBV29-1 to TRBJ2-1; 9 nucleotides align to TRBD1. The CDR3 covers 15 residues. The germline gives CDR1 SQVTM, CDR2 ANQGSEA. The V segment lost 4 bases and the J segment 7 bases; nucleotides outside the gene matches: 11. The CDR3 DNA reads TGCAGCGTTGGGGGGGACAGGGTTTTGGGAAATGAGCAGTTCTTC. It translates to CSVGGDRVLGNEQFF.

This rearrangement joins TRBV18 to TRBJ1-4, with D possibly TRBD1 on 6 matching bases. Germline CDR1 and CDR2: KGHSH and LQKENI. V was trimmed by 3 bases and J by 0 bases, leaving 17 bases between them. The CDR3 is 18 residues long. CDR3 coding DNA: TGTGCCAGCTCACCGCAAACTGGACAGCTTGCAACTAATGAAAAACTGTTTTTT. Encoded protein: CASSPQTGQLATNEKLFF.

The J gene is TRBJ1-1, the V gene TRBV11-2, with a weak D call TRBD1 (5 bases). The CDR3 has 16 amino acids. Germline assignment: CDR1 SGHAT and CDR2 FQNNGV. V was shortened by 2 bases and J by 0 bases, with 13 bases between the two germline ends. This CDR3 reads CASSLSGYRLNTEAFF. CDR3 in DNA: TGTGCCAGCAGCTTATCAGGTTACAGGCTGAACACTGAAGCTTTCTTT. The whole variable domain, remainder taken from reference TRBV11-2 and TRBJ1-1, is EAGVAQSPRYKIIEKRQSVAFWCNPISGHATLYWYQQILGQGPKLLIQFQNNGVVDDSQLPKDRFSAERLKGVDSTLKIQPAKLEDSAVYLCASSLSGYRLNTEAFFGQGTRLTVV.

V usage is TRBV27 and J usage is TRBJ1-2; D not certain. V was pared by 2 bases and J by 4 bases, with 14 bases between. This CDR3 comprises 15 residues. Germline CDR1 MNHEY, CDR2 SMNVEV (reference sequence). The CDR3 here is CASSLGVGSGYGYTF. The CDR3 DNA reads TGTGCCAGCAGTTTAGGAGTGGGGAGCGGCTATGGCTACACCTTC.

The chain carries TRBV19 and TRBJ1-4; D not certain. In germline, CDR1 is LNHDA, CDR2 SQIVND (reference sequence). The CDR3 extends over 14 amino acids. V was shortened by 3 bases and J by 2 bases, with 7 bases between the two germline ends. The DNA for the CDR3 is TGTGCCAGTAGTATCCTGTCCACTAATGAAAAACTGTTTTTT. This codes for CASSILSTNEKLFF.

The chain is built from TRBV11-2 and TRBJ2-1; possible D gene TRBD1, 5 bases. V gave up 6 bases and J gave up 4 bases, with 10 bases separating them. The CDR3 runs to 13 residues. The germline CDR1 and CDR2 sequences are SGHAT and FQNNGV. The CDR3 DNA is TGTGCCAGCAGTGGGGCGGAGTACAATGAGCAGTTCTTC. It encodes CASSGAEYNEQFF.

This chain connects TRBV18 to TRBJ1-2; D gene uncertain. Per the germline V gene, CDR1 is KGHSH and CDR2 is LQKENI. V lost 3 bases, J lost 3 bases, and 8 bases lay in between. The CDR3 contains 13 residues. The CDR3 nucleotides are TGTGCCAGCTCACCGGAGGAAGACTATGGCTACACCTTC. As protein: CASSPEEDYGYTF.

This clone was detected a few times. The V gene is TRBV11-2, the J gene TRBJ2-7; D gene unclear. The CDR3 has 15 residues. CDR1 SGHAT and CDR2 FQNNGV come from the germline V gene. With 1 base removed from V and 4 bases from J, the gap between germline ends came to 14 bases. The CDR3 region is CASSLAYSTQYEQYF. The DNA for the CDR3 is TGTGCCAGCAGCTTAGCTTACTCTACTCAATACGAGCAGTACTTC.

There are a few counts of this clone. The chain uses TRBV11-3 and TRBJ1-2; 8 nucleotides align to TRBD1. This CDR3 is built from 17 residues. The V and J ends lost 0 bases and 2 bases, in that order; junction bases with no gene match: 8. CDR1 is SGHNT and CDR2 is YENEEA in the germline V gene. The CDR3 spells CASSLEVGTGSNYGYTF. CDR3 sequence (DNA): TGTGCCAGCAGCTTAGAAGTTGGGACAGGATCCAACTATGGCTACACCTTC.

V usage is TRBV30 and J usage is TRBJ2-7; TRBD2 might be the D (5 bases). Trimming left V 2 bases short and J 3 bases short, with 14 bases between. Germline V gives CDR1 GTSNPN, CDR2 SVGIG (reference sequence). The CDR3 is made up of 14 amino acids. For the CDR3, the DNA is TGTGCCTGGAGTCAACAGAGCGGCGGCTACGAGCAGTACTTC. Its protein product is CAWSQQSGGYEQYF.

This clone was counted once. The chain employs TRBV7-2 and TRBJ2-1; 14 nucleotides agree with TRBD2. There are 17 residues in the CDR3. The germline V gene encodes CDR1 SGHTA and CDR2 FQGNSA. The V segment lost 1 base and the J segment 8 bases; nucleotides outside the gene matches: 7. The CDR3 region is CASSLGQGLAGGYEQFF. CDR3 DNA: TGTGCCAGCAGCTTAGGACAAGGACTAGCGGGAGGATATGAGCAGTTCTTC.